The sequence of this T cell receptor beta chain was determined in a study of blood T cells in healthy people across ages. CDR1 SQVTM and CDR2 ANQGSEA come from the germline V gene. The germline V and J ends were trimmed by 5 bases and 3 bases, with 13 bases remaining between them. The CDR3 loop spans 13 amino acids. Through a sample-barcoded 5' primer and a J-beta primer mix, a second PCR was run for about 7 to 12 cycles. TCRdb reprocessed the 5' RACE reads with MiXCR, giving one entry per CDR3 protein. This sample has about 940,000 distinct CDR3 sequences, with approximately 49% found just once. The specimen was blood. The clonotype originates from a man aged 30 to 45 in good health. The rearrangement joins TRBV29-1 to TRBJ1-1, with no clear D. The CDR3 DNA is TGCAGCGTTCGGACTTTCTCGGACACTGAAGCTTTCTTT. Its translation: CSVRTFSDTEAFF.